This is a list of T cell receptor beta chains from one sample in a study of breast tumors, draining lymph nodes, adjacent tissues. TCRdb re-called the multiplex PCR reads with MiXCR, one entry per CDR3 protein. The sample carries 200,000 or so distinct CDR3 sequences, approximately 33% recorded once. What was sequenced was axillary lymph node tissue. The receptor set was obtained from a female donor with breast cancer. Some clones in this sample may be carry-over from other donors' samples. The CDR3 runs from the conserved cysteine through the conserved F or W. The order of the fields is D gene, V gene, J gene, clone size, CDR3 protein, CDR3 DNA. A D gene is named only where the DNA matches it firmly. Only part of the rows carry a size: once, few, many, or a class if the clone is expanded.

>TRBD1|TRBV5-1|TRBJ1-2|-
CASSRRQGVNYGYTF
TGCGCCAGCAGCCGAAGACAGGGTGTTAACTATGGCTACACCTTC
>TRBD2|TRBV7-6|TRBJ2-3|-
CASSSLGPYAGGPGEQYF
TGTGCCAGCAGCTCCCTGGGACCTTATGCGGGAGGGCCAGGTGAGCAGTATTTT
>TRBD2|TRBV5-1|TRBJ2-3|many
CASSGEGGGATDTQYF
TGCGCCAGCAGCGGGGAGGGCGGGGGGGCTACAGATACGCAGTATTTT
>-|TRBV7-2|TRBJ2-2|many
CASSLARQTGELFF
TGTGCCAGCAGCTTAGCGCGCCAGACCGGGGAGCTGTTTTTT
>TRBD1|TRBV6-5|TRBJ2-5|many
CASRPTGVETQYF
TGTGCCAGCAGGCCGACAGGGGTGGAGACCCAGTACTTC
>-|TRBV18|TRBJ2-1|-
CASPPSGGLSNEQFF
TGTGCCAGCCCACCTTCAGGGGGGCTGAGCAATGAGCAGTTCTTC
>-|TRBV5-1|TRBJ1-5|-
CASSFGTIYQPQHF
TGCGCCAGCAGCTTCGGAACCATATATCAGCCCCAGCATTTT
>-|TRBV6-1|TRBJ2-6|few
CASRPDSGANVLTF
TGTGCCAGCAGACCGGATTCTGGGGCCAACGTCCTGACTTTC
>-|TRBV27|TRBJ1-6|many
CASSLYQGNSPLHF
TGTGCCAGCAGTTTATACCAAGGAAATTCACCCCTCCACTTT
>-|TRBV7-2|TRBJ2-1|-
CASSYLALKGDKQLF
TGTGCCAGCAGCTACCTAGCGCTTAAAGGCGATAAGCAGCTCTTC
>-|TRBV15|TRBJ2-3|-
CATSRGLAGDNEQYF
TGTGCCACCAGCAGAGGACTAGCCGGGGACAATGAGCAGTATTTT
>-|TRBV6-2/TRBV6-3|TRBJ2-7|-
CASSRGPTGDFSYEQYF
TGTGCCAGCAGCCGGGGGCCTACAGGGGACTTCTCCTACGAGCAGTACTTC
>TRBD1|TRBV7-2|TRBJ2-3|-
CASSAWTGDTQYF
TGTGCCAGCAGCGCCTGGACAGGGGATACGCAGTATTTT
>-|TRBV30|TRBJ1-2|many
CAWSALGQFYGYTF
TGTGCCTGGAGTGCCCTTGGACAGTTCTATGGCTACACCTTC
>-|TRBV28|TRBJ1-6|many
CASSLPNRDIYSPLHF
TGTGCCAGCAGTTTACCGAACCGGGACATTTATTCACCCCTCCACTTT
>-|TRBV20-1|TRBJ1-4|-
CSALDGSPNNYF
TGCAGTGCCCTGGATGGCTCCCCTAATAACTATTTT
>TRBD2|TRBV7-2|TRBJ2-1|many
CASSSGLAVLSYNEQFF
TGTGCCAGCAGCTCGGGACTAGCGGTTCTCTCCTACAATGAGCAGTTCTTC
>-|TRBV4-1|TRBJ1-2|many
CASSQESGNSYGYTF
TGCGCCAGCAGCCAAGAGTCAGGGAACAGCTATGGCTACACCTTC
>-|TRBV5-1|TRBJ2-7|many
CASSLEYEQYF
TGCGCCAGCAGCTTGGAGTACGAGCAGTACTTC
>-|TRBV19|TRBJ1-2|-
CASSIAGTIDYTF
TGTGCCAGTAGTATCGCCGGGACAATAGACTACACCTTC